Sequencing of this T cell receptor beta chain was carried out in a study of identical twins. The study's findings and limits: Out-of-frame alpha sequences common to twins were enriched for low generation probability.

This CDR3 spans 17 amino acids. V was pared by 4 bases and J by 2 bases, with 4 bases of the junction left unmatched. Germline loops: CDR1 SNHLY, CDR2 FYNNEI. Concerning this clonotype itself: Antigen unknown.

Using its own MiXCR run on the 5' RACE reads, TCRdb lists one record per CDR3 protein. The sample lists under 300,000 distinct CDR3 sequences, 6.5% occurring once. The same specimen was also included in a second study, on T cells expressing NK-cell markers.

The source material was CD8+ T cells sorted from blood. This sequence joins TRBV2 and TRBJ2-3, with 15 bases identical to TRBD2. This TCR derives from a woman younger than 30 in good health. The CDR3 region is CASSAGLAGGATDTQYF. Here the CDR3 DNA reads TGTGCCAGCAGTGCCGGACTAGCGGGGGGGGCCACAGATACGCAGTATTTT.